This is a list of T cell receptor beta chains from one sample in a study of OX40 agonist ivuxolimab in advanced cancers. Only in-frame clones appear in the TCRdb table, and some are missing; sequencing was by immunoSEQ multiplex PCR. The sample has almost 45,000 clones, around 90% seen once. The sequencing here drew on CD4+ or CD8+ T cells sorted from blood, taken in a trial of the OX40 agonist ivuxolimab. The receptors were gathered from an adult with an advanced solid tumor such as melanoma, head and neck, liver or kidney cancer. Both conserved end residues are part of each CDR3. Fields, in order: D gene, clone size, J gene, V gene, CDR3 DNA, CDR3 protein. The D gene is left open where the match is weak. Clone size is stated in some rows and not others, as once, few, many or a class when expanded.

D: -
size: -
J: TRBJ1-4
V: TRBV6-5
DNA: TGTGCCAGCAGTCTAATTGGAGGTGGGGAAAAACTGTTTTTT
CDR3: CASSLIGGGEKLFF

D: -
size: -
J: TRBJ1-5
V: TRBV6-6
DNA: TGTGCCAGCAGTCCGAGGGTTCATCAGCCCCAGCATTTT
CDR3: CASSPRVHQPQHF

D: -
size: -
J: TRBJ2-7
V: TRBV27
DNA: TGTGCCAGCAGTCCAGGCGTGGGGGAGCAGTACTTC
CDR3: CASSPGVGEQYF

D: -
size: -
J: TRBJ1-1
V: TRBV7-8
DNA: TGTGCCAGCAGCTTAGATCCGGGCCGGGACACTGAAGCTTTCTTT
CDR3: CASSLDPGRDTEAFF

D: TRBD2
size: -
J: TRBJ2-7
V: TRBV2
DNA: TGTGCCATAACTAGCGGCTCTACCTACGAGCAGTACTTC
CDR3: CAITSGSTYEQYF

D: -
size: -
J: TRBJ2-1
V: TRBV10-3
DNA: TGTGCCATCAGTGTCGGCGGCTACAATGAGCAGTTCTTC
CDR3: CAISVGGYNEQFF

D: TRBD2
size: -
J: TRBJ2-7
V: TRBV5-1
DNA: TGCGCCAGCAGCTTGGCAGGTGGACTAGCGGGGGAGGATCCCTACGAGCAGTACTTC
CDR3: CASSLAGGLAGEDPYEQYF

D: -
size: -
J: TRBJ2-3
V: TRBV11-2
DNA: TGTGCCAGCAGCCGATGGGGTGGGGGCGCGGGCACAGATACGCAGTATTTT
CDR3: CASSRWGGGAGTDTQYF

D: -
size: -
J: TRBJ1-1
V: TRBV14
DNA: TGTGCCAGCAGCCTCGGATGGAACACTGAAGCTTTCTTT
CDR3: CASSLGWNTEAFF

D: -
size: medium-sized
J: TRBJ1-1
V: TRBV15
DNA: TGTGCCACCAGCAGAGAGGGGAGGGTTGGATCTGAAGCTTTCTTT
CDR3: CATSREGRVGSEAFF

D: -
size: -
J: TRBJ1-6
V: TRBV7-9
DNA: TGTGCCAGCAGCTTACCGGACGGGCCCCTCGAAGAGTCACCCCTCCACTTT
CDR3: CASSLPDGPLEESPLHF

D: TRBD1
size: -
J: TRBJ1-1
V: TRBV30
DNA: TGTGCCTGGAGCCCCGACAGGGGGTTGGCTGAAGCTTTCTTT
CDR3: CAWSPDRGLAEAFF

D: TRBD1
size: once
J: TRBJ2-2
V: TRBV28
DNA: TGTGCCAGCAGCCTAGACAGGGGGGCCACCGGGGAGCTGTTTTTT
CDR3: CASSLDRGATGELFF

D: -
size: -
J: TRBJ2-7
V: TRBV9
DNA: TGTGCCAGCGAAGGGACCGATTCCTACGAGCAGTACTTC
CDR3: CASEGTDSYEQYF

D: -
size: -
J: TRBJ1-2
V: TRBV5-4
DNA: TGTGCCAGCAGCTCGTCGACAAAGATAAATGGGGGATACTATGGCTACACCTTC
CDR3: CASSSSTKINGGYYGYTF

D: -
size: -
J: TRBJ2-1
V: TRBV4-2
DNA: TGTGCCAGCAGCCAAGAGGCCCTAGCGGAGCAGTTCTTC
CDR3: CASSQEALAEQFF

D: -
size: medium-sized
J: TRBJ1-2
V: TRBV19
DNA: TGTGCCAGTAGCCCTTCGGGGACAAGCTATGGCTACACCTTC
CDR3: CASSPSGTSYGYTF

D: -
size: few
J: TRBJ1-1
V: TRBV2
DNA: TGTGCCAGCAACCAGAGAGTGAACACTGAAGCTTTCTTT
CDR3: CASNQRVNTEAFF

D: -
size: -
J: TRBJ2-3
V: TRBV10-3
DNA: TGTGCCATCAGTGAGTCGTCCAGTACTAGCACAGATACGCAGTATTTT
CDR3: CAISESSSTSTDTQYF

D: -
size: -
J: TRBJ2-3
V: TRBV4-3
DNA: TGCGCCAGCAGCCAAGATAATAGCGGCGGCACAGATACGCAGTATTTT
CDR3: CASSQDNSGGTDTQYF

D: TRBD2
size: -
J: TRBJ2-3
V: TRBV5-1
DNA: TGCGCCAGCAGCTCCGCCGGGACTAGCGGGGGGACAGATACGCAGTATTTT
CDR3: CASSSAGTSGGTDTQYF

D: -
size: -
J: TRBJ1-1
V: TRBV27
DNA: TGTGCCAGCTTCGGAACTTTCTTT
CDR3: CASFGTFF

D: -
size: -
J: TRBJ2-7
V: TRBV19
DNA: TGTGCCAGTAGGTCCGGACCTTACGAGCAGTACTTC
CDR3: CASRSGPYEQYF

D: -
size: -
J: TRBJ2-5
V: TRBV9
DNA: TGTGCCAGCAGCGTAGATGGGGCGTACGGGGAGACCCAGTACTTC
CDR3: CASSVDGAYGETQYF

D: -
size: -
J: TRBJ1-6
V: TRBV4-1
DNA: TGCGCCAGCAGCCAAGAGGTCTCCCGGTCACCCCTCCACTTT
CDR3: CASSQEVSRSPLHF

D: -
size: few
J: TRBJ1-1
V: TRBV7-2
DNA: TGTGCCAGCAGCTTAGTCACAACCACTGAAGCTTTCTTT
CDR3: CASSLVTTTEAFF

D: -
size: -
J: TRBJ1-4
V: TRBV6-5
DNA: TGTGCCAGCAGTTACTCGAGATGGGGGGCTGGTGAAAAACTGTTTTTT
CDR3: CASSYSRWGAGEKLFF

D: TRBD1
size: -
J: TRBJ1-2
V: TRBV6-1
DNA: TGTGCCAGCAGGCACGGGACAGGGGTAGTCTATGGCTACACCTTC
CDR3: CASRHGTGVVYGYTF

D: -
size: -
J: TRBJ1-1
V: TRBV6-4
DNA: TGTGCCAGCAGTGACTCGGGGTTGGGGATCACTGAAGCTTTCTTT
CDR3: CASSDSGLGITEAFF

D: TRBD2
size: -
J: TRBJ2-5
V: TRBV10-3
DNA: TGTGCCATCAGTGACGCCCAGCGGGGAGGGATCCAAGAGACCCAGTACTTC
CDR3: CAISDAQRGGIQETQYF

D: TRBD2
size: -
J: TRBJ2-5
V: TRBV28
DNA: TGTGCCAGCAGTAGCGGGGGGCAGCAAGAGACCCAGTACTTC
CDR3: CASSSGGQQETQYF

D: -
size: once
J: TRBJ2-2
V: TRBV19
DNA: TGTGCCAGTACCCCCGGGGCGACCGGGGAGCTGTTTTTT
CDR3: CASTPGATGELFF

D: TRBD1
size: -
J: TRBJ1-1
V: TRBV5-1
DNA: TGCGCCAGCAGCTCATTAACCGGGACAGGGGCTAAAGCTTTCTTT
CDR3: CASSSLTGTGAKAFF

D: -
size: -
J: TRBJ2-1
V: TRBV5-1
DNA: TGCGCCAGCAGCTCGTCAGGGGTGGATGAGCAGTTCTTC
CDR3: CASSSSGVDEQFF

D: -
size: -
J: TRBJ2-3
V: TRBV5-1
DNA: TGCGCCAGCAGCTTGGAGTGGGGCGAGGCCTCAGATACGCAGTATTTT
CDR3: CASSLEWGEASDTQYF

D: TRBD1
size: -
J: TRBJ2-2
V: TRBV15
DNA: TGTGCCACCAGCAGAGCTCCGGGACAGGGGAACACCGGGGAGCTGTTTTTT
CDR3: CATSRAPGQGNTGELFF

D: -
size: -
J: TRBJ2-7
V: TRBV7-6
DNA: TGTGCCAGCAGCTCGGGTCCCGACACCTACGAGCAGTACTTC
CDR3: CASSSGPDTYEQYF

D: TRBD2
size: -
J: TRBJ2-5
V: TRBV7-2
DNA: TGTGCCAGCAGCTCGCTGAGAACGGGGGGCCAAGAGACCCAGTACTTC
CDR3: CASSSLRTGGQETQYF

D: -
size: once
J: TRBJ1-5
V: TRBV5-6
DNA: TGTGCCAGCAGCCTTGCACTCCTTGCCAGCAATCAGCCCCAGCATTTT
CDR3: CASSLALLASNQPQHF

D: -
size: few
J: TRBJ2-6
V: TRBV27
DNA: TGTGCCAGCAGCCGGAGCTCTGGGGCCAACGTCCTGACTTTC
CDR3: CASSRSSGANVLTF

D: -
size: -
J: TRBJ1-1
V: TRBV19
DNA: TGTGCCAGTAGTATAGGGCCAGGGATGAACACTGAAGCTTTCTTT
CDR3: CASSIGPGMNTEAFF

D: -
size: -
J: TRBJ1-6
V: TRBV12-5
DNA: TGTGCTAGTTCGTTGGGGGACCTGGGTAATTCACCCCTCCACTTT
CDR3: CASSLGDLGNSPLHF

D: TRBD2
size: -
J: TRBJ2-5
V: TRBV10-3
DNA: TGTGCCATCAGTCTTAGCGGGGGGGGATACGAGACCCAGTACTTC
CDR3: CAISLSGGGYETQYF

D: TRBD1
size: -
J: TRBJ1-2
V: TRBV4-3
DNA: TGCGCCAGCAGCCAGGGGACAGGGAACATGAATGGCTACACCTTC
CDR3: CASSQGTGNMNGYTF

D: -
size: -
J: TRBJ1-1
V: TRBV29-1
DNA: TGCAGCGTTGAAATGGGGATGAACACTGAAGCTTTCTTT
CDR3: CSVEMGMNTEAFF

D: TRBD1
size: -
J: TRBJ2-1
V: TRBV5-6
DNA: TGTGCCAGCAGCTACTCCGGGACAGGGTACTCCTACAATGAGCAGTTCTTC
CDR3: CASSYSGTGYSYNEQFF

D: -
size: -
J: TRBJ1-2
V: TRBV6-1
DNA: TGTGCCAGCAGTGAGGAGGGCCTCTATGGCTACACCTTC
CDR3: CASSEEGLYGYTF

D: -
size: -
J: TRBJ1-5
V: TRBV6-5
DNA: TGTGCCAGCAGGGGTAACAGGGACCAGCCCCAGCATTTT
CDR3: CASRGNRDQPQHF

D: -
size: -
J: TRBJ1-3
V: TRBV4-1
DNA: TGCGCCAGCAGCCGTGTTCCGGGAAACACCATATATTTT
CDR3: CASSRVPGNTIYF

D: -
size: -
J: TRBJ2-6
V: TRBV5-8
DNA: TGTGCCAGCAGCTTGGGCAACGTCCTGACTTTC
CDR3: CASSLGNVLTF

D: TRBD2
size: -
J: TRBJ2-3
V: TRBV9
DNA: TGTGCCAGCAGCCCCGCGGGGGGCGGCACAGATACGCAGTATTTT
CDR3: CASSPAGGGTDTQYF

D: TRBD1
size: -
J: TRBJ2-7
V: TRBV7-9
DNA: TGTGCCAGCAGAGGGGGACAGGGGGCCCACGAGCAGTACTTC
CDR3: CASRGGQGAHEQYF

D: -
size: -
J: TRBJ1-5
V: TRBV21-1
DNA: TGTGCCAGCAGCAAAGAAATGGGGCCAGACAATCAGCCCCAGCATTTT
CDR3: CASSKEMGPDNQPQHF

D: -
size: -
J: TRBJ2-5
V: TRBV10-2
DNA: TGCGCCAGCAGTGAGCCCTATGGGGGGAAAGAGACCCAGTACTTC
CDR3: CASSEPYGGKETQYF

D: -
size: -
J: TRBJ1-5
V: TRBV13
DNA: TGTGCCAGCAGCTTAGGCAGGCACAATCAGCCCCAGCATTTT
CDR3: CASSLGRHNQPQHF

D: -
size: few
J: TRBJ1-5
V: TRBV9
DNA: TGTGCCAGCAGCGCCGGGACGGAGTTTGCCCAGCCCCAGCATTTT
CDR3: CASSAGTEFAQPQHF

D: -
size: -
J: TRBJ1-2
V: TRBV10-2
DNA: TGCGCCACATCGGACAGACGAAACTATGGCTACACCTTC
CDR3: CATSDRRNYGYTF

D: -
size: once
J: TRBJ2-6
V: TRBV28
DNA: TGTGCCAGCACCCGAGGATTCTCTGGGGCCAACGTCCTGACTTTC
CDR3: CASTRGFSGANVLTF

D: -
size: -
J: TRBJ2-1
V: TRBV23-1
DNA: TGCGCCAGCATTTTTACCCCAAACAATGAGCAGTTCTTC
CDR3: CASIFTPNNEQFF

D: TRBD2
size: once
J: TRBJ2-3
V: TRBV7-9
DNA: TGTGCCAGCAGCTTAGGGCCTAGCGGGGGTACAGATACGCAGTATTTT
CDR3: CASSLGPSGGTDTQYF